Shown below are 31 T cell receptor beta chains from a single sample sequenced in a study of blood T cell repertoires in COVID-19. Measured with immunoSEQ multiplex PCR; TCRdb has only the in-frame clones, and not every one. The top ten hold 9.5% to 13% of the sample, which has about 76,000 clones, 70% to 90% seen once. Sample: peripheral blood. These TCRs come from a man between 60 and 75 years old with COVID-19, enrolled during active disease.

Here the CDR3 reads CASRPPGAGTMNTEAFF. Here the CDR3 DNA reads TGTGCCAGCAGACCGCCCGGGGCAGGGACAATGAACACTGAAGCTTTCTTT. The V and J genes are TRBV5-4 and TRBJ1-1; D possibly corresponds to TRBD1 (6 bases). Trimming took off 5 bases at V and 0 bases at J, with 20 bases between the two ends. Germline lookup yields CDR1 SGHNT and CDR2 YYREEE (reference sequence). The CDR3 sequence is 17 residues long.

The chain uses TRBV7-3 and TRBJ2-1; possibly TRBD2 for D (6 bases). V lost 2 bases and J lost 10, with 18 bases in between. The CDR3 runs to 15 residues. Germline V gives CDR1 SGHTA, CDR2 FQGTGA. The CDR3 sequence is CASSLLSGGPYEQFF. The DNA of the CDR3 is TGTGCCAGCAGCTTATTGTCTGGAGGGCCCTACGAGCAGTTCTTC.

V usage is TRBV5-1 and J usage is TRBJ2-1; 10 positions agree with TRBD2. The CDR3 covers 16 residues. The ends lost 0 bases at V and 6 bases at J; junction bases unmatched: 6. CDR1 and CDR2 (germline): SGHRS, YFSETQ. CDR3 region: CASSLAVLAGVNEQFF. DNA of the CDR3: TGCGCCAGCAGCTTGGCCGTGCTAGCGGGAGTCAATGAGCAGTTCTTC.

The chain is built from TRBV7-2 and TRBJ2-3, with TRBD2 matching 8 bases. Per germline, CDR1 SGHTA and CDR2 FQGNSA. The V and J ends lost 3 bases and 5 bases, in that order; junction bases with no gene match: 7. CDR3 length: 15 residues. The CDR3 region has the DNA TGTGCCAGCAGCTTTCCGACGGGGGGGCAAGATACGCAGTATTTT. Translating gives CASSFPTGGQDTQYF.

A remark on this clone: Other DNA sequences in this specimen translate into the identical CDR3. This chain links TRBV3-1 (or the pseudogene TRBV3-2) with TRBJ1-5; 9 bases are a match to TRBD1. The CDR3 runs to 15 residues. J lost 2 bases, V lost 1 base, and 0 bases had no gene match. Germline CDR1 and CDR2: LGHDT and YNNKEL (reference sequence). The CDR3: CASSQGTGGNQPQHF. CDR3 DNA: TGTGCCAGCAGCCAAGGGACAGGGGGCAATCAGCCCCAGCATTTT.

This clone appeared once. The chain combines TRBV2 with TRBJ2-5, with a weak D call TRBD1 (5 bases). The germline CDR1 and CDR2 sequences are SNHLY and FYNNEI. V lost 0 bases and J 5 bases, leaving 13 bases between the germline ends. The CDR3 is 15 amino acids. The CDR3 nucleotides read TGTGCCAGCAGTGAAGCGCCCCAGGGCTCGGAGACCCAGTACTTC. This encodes CASSEAPQGSETQYF.

The chain uses TRBV19 and TRBJ2-2; 7 bases are shared with TRBD2. V dropped 5 bases and J dropped 0; count of bases not matched to a gene: 3. Germline-derived CDR1 and CDR2 are LNHDA and SQIVND (reference sequence). The CDR3 runs 15 residues. In DNA form, the CDR3 reads TGTGCCAGTAGTCTGGCGGGGGCGAACACCGGGGAGCTGTTTTTT. Its translation is CASSLAGANTGELFF.

V is TRBV2 and J is TRBJ2-2; the match to TRBD1 covers 9 bases. The CDR3 is made up of 14 amino acids. Germline lookup yields CDR1 SNHLY and CDR2 FYNNEI. Trimming removed 6 bases from V and 7 bases from J; junction bases left unmatched: 6. Here the CDR3 reads CASSGTGLGGELFF. In DNA form, the CDR3 reads TGTGCCAGCAGCGGGACAGGGCTAGGCGGGGAGCTGTTTTTT. The whole variable domain, remainder taken from reference TRBV2 and TRBJ2-2, is EPEVTQTPSHQVTQMGQEVILRCVPISNHLYFYWYRQILGQKVEFLVSFYNNEISEKSEIFDDQFSVERPDGSNFTLKIRSTKLEDSAMYFCASSGTGLGGELFFGEGSRLTVL.

The chain uses TRBV9 and TRBJ1-1, with D tentatively TRBD1 (5 bases). V was cut by 1 base and J by 0 bases, with 10 bases left in between. The CDR3 loop spans 15 amino acids. Germline loops: CDR1 SGDLS, CDR2 YYNGEE. The chain's CDR3 is CASSVQGAMNTEAFF. The CDR3, as DNA: TGTGCCAGCAGCGTACAAGGGGCGATGAACACTGAAGCTTTCTTT.

J is TRBJ2-2 and V is TRBV5-1; 8 bases align to TRBD2. Germline V CDR1 and CDR2: SGHRS, YFSETQ. Trimming removed 0 bases from V and 0 bases from J; junction bases left unmatched: 1. CDR3 length equals 16 residues. CDR3 loop: CASSLDGGANTGELFF. The CDR3 DNA follows: TGCGCCAGCAGCTTGGACGGGGGGGCGAACACCGGGGAGCTGTTTTTT. Using reference TRBV5-1 and TRBJ2-2 for the parts outside the CDR3, the full variable domain is KAGVTQTPRYLIKTRGQQVTLSCSPISGHRSVSWYQQTPGQGLQFLFEYFSETQRNKGNFPGRFSGRQFSNSRSEMNVSTLELGDSALYLCASSLDGGANTGELFFGEGSRLTVL.

This rearrangement joins TRBV19 to TRBJ2-7, with 11 positions matching TRBD2. V was pared by 5 bases and J by 7 bases, with 4 bases of the junction left unmatched. The CDR3 length is 13 residues. CDR1 LNHDA and CDR2 SQIVND come from the germline V gene (reference sequence). CDR3 nucleotides: TGTGCCAGTAGTTTAACTAGCGGGAGAGAGCAGTACTTC. Protein product: CASSLTSGREQYF.

The chain couples TRBV24-1 to TRBJ2-1, with 9 nucleotides matching TRBD2. CDR1 KGHDR and CDR2 SFDVKD come from the germline V gene. This CDR3 is 15 amino acids long. The junction had 5 bases not matched to a gene; V was cut back by 0 bases and J by 9 bases. CDR3 sequence (DNA): TGTGCCACCAGTGATTTGGCGGGAGGGCCTTTTGAGCAGTTCTTC. The encoded protein is CATSDLAGGPFEQFF.

This sequence joins TRBV18 and TRBJ1-2; 7 bases line up with TRBD1. The CDR3 covers 15 residues. The germline V gene has CDR1 KGHSH and CDR2 LQKENI. V was pared by 3 bases and J by 3 bases, with 7 bases of the junction left unmatched. The CDR3 loop reads CASSPGTGADYGYTF. The CDR3 DNA reads TGTGCCAGCTCACCGGGAACAGGGGCGGACTATGGCTACACCTTC.

The V and J genes are TRBV10-2 and TRBJ1-4; D might be TRBD1 (6 bases). Trimming removed 6 bases from V and 4 bases from J, with 21 bases in between. CDR1 is WSHSY and CDR2 is SAAADI in the germline V gene. This CDR3 has 17 amino acids. CDR3 amino acids: CASSLTTGAPINEKLFF. DNA of the CDR3: TGCGCCAGCAGCCTAACGACAGGAGCCCCAATTAATGAAAAACTGTTTTTT.

The V and J genes are TRBV5-6 and TRBJ1-2, with TRBD1 matching 9 bases. The CDR3 is 16 amino acids. Germline V lookup: CDR1 SGHDT, CDR2 YYEEEE. J was trimmed by 4 bases and V by 0 bases; bases with no gene match: 7. CDR3 loop: CASSLGRTGVVYGYTF. CDR3 bases: TGTGCCAGCAGCTTGGGGCGGACAGGGGTGGTCTATGGCTACACCTTC.

The V gene is TRBV3-1 (or the pseudogene TRBV3-2), the J gene TRBJ1-1, with TRBD1 as a possible D gene (5 bases). The V gene lost 6 bases and the J gene lost 1 base, with 12 bases spanning the gap. Germline V CDR1 and CDR2: LGHDT, YNNKEL (reference sequence). This CDR3 is 14 amino acids long. CDR3 DNA sequence: TGTGCCAGCAGTCCCTACAGGCGGAACACTGAAGCTTTCTTT. It specifies CASSPYRRNTEAFF.

This clone was observed a few times. The chain carries TRBV5-3 and TRBJ2-7; 8 bases agree with TRBD2. TRBV5-3 belongs to the ORF category, with a function that is uncertain. The CDR3 loop spans 18 amino acids. V lost 6 bases, J lost 3 bases, and 20 bases stayed unmatched. The CDR3 is CARTTGGVAPWRNYEQYF. The CDR3 DNA follows: TGTGCCAGAACCACGGGGGGGGTAGCCCCCTGGCGTAACTACGAGCAGTACTTC.

The chain joins TRBV28 to TRBJ1-2; TRBD1 aligns across 10 bases. J gave up 2 bases and V 5 bases, and 2 bases lay outside the gene matches. The CDR3 length is 14 residues. The germline gives CDR1 MDHEN, CDR2 SYDVKM. The CDR3 DNA reads as TGTGCCAGCAGTGGGGGACAGGGGAACTATGGCTACACCTTC. This encodes CASSGGQGNYGYTF.

The chain is built from TRBV5-1 and TRBJ1-6; perhaps TRBD1 as D (5 bases). Trimming cost V 4 bases and J 0 bases, with 14 bases left between them. CDR1 is SGHRS and CDR2 is YFSETQ in the germline V gene. The CDR3 is 17 residues long. The CDR3 loop reads CASSANRSSSYNSPLHF. For the CDR3, the DNA is TGCGCCAGCAGCGCCAACAGGTCTAGCTCCTATAATTCACCCCTCCACTTT.

V is TRBV18 and J is TRBJ2-1; TRBD2 agrees at 8 bases. The CDR3 totals 16 residues. Germline-derived CDR1 and CDR2 are KGHSH and LQKENI. The trim removed 5 bases at V and 4 bases at J, leaving 10 bases unmatched. The DNA for the CDR3 is TGTGCCAGCTCATCCCGAGCGGGAGTGGGGTACAATGAGCAGTTCTTC. It codes for CASSSRAGVGYNEQFF.

The rearrangement uses TRBV5-5 and TRBJ2-7; 7 bases are a match to TRBD1. Trimming took 5 bases from V and 2 from J; bases not matched to a gene: 7. Germline values: CDR1 SGHKS, CDR2 YYEKEE (reference sequence). The length of the CDR3 is 14 residues. The CDR3 DNA follows: TGTGCCAGCAGGCCCCTGGACAGGCCCTACGAGCAGTACTTC. Translation gives CASRPLDRPYEQYF.

A single count supports this clone. The chain couples TRBV28 to TRBJ2-4; 16 positions agree with TRBD2. Germline-derived CDR1 and CDR2 are MDHEN and SYDVKM. J gave up 3 bases and V 3 bases, and 5 bases lay outside the gene matches. CDR3 size: 18 residues. As DNA, the CDR3 is TGTGCCAGCAGTTTGGGACTAGCGGGGGGGCTGGGCAAAAACATTCAGTACTTC. This sequence encodes CASSLGLAGGLGKNIQYF.

The chain recombines TRBV14 with TRBJ1-1; D is possibly TRBD1 (5 bases). Trimming stripped 0 bases from V and 5 bases from J, with 10 bases between. This CDR3 region has 14 residues. Germline values: CDR1 SGHDN, CDR2 FVKESK. The CDR3 DNA sequence: TGTGCCAGCAGCCAAGATCAGGGAGGTACTGAAGCTTTCTTT. Amino acids: CASSQDQGGTEAFF.

This chain joins TRBV5-1 and TRBJ1-6; TRBD1 matches 7 bases. CDR1 SGHRS and CDR2 YFSETQ come from the germline V gene. The CDR3 length is 17 residues. The V and J ends lost 4 bases and 0 bases, in that order; junction bases with no gene match: 7. In DNA form, the CDR3 reads TGCGCCAGCAGCACCGGACAGGCCAGCTCCTATAATTCACCCCTCCACTTT. As protein: CASSTGQASSYNSPLHF.

The chain recombines TRBV10-3 with TRBJ1-5, with D tentatively TRBD1 (6 bases). CDR1 is ENHRY, CDR2 SYGVKD, per germline. There are 15 residues in the CDR3. The germline V and J ends were trimmed by 4 bases and 4 bases, with 14 bases remaining between them. The CDR3 sequence: CAISGQGTTNQPQHF. For the CDR3, the DNA is TGTGCCATCAGTGGGCAAGGGACAACGAATCAGCCCCAGCATTTT.

The sample holds one count of this clone. The chain is built from TRBV10-3 and TRBJ1-1, with 9 nucleotides matching TRBD1. The J segment lost 1 base and the V segment lost 6 bases, leaving 9 bases of the junction unmatched. The CDR3 is made up of 16 amino acids. Germline values: CDR1 ENHRY, CDR2 SYGVKD. The CDR3 loop is CAIRKTGGEWNTEAFF. CDR3 DNA: TGTGCCATCAGAAAAACAGGGGGCGAGTGGAACACTGAAGCTTTCTTT.

This rearrangement joins TRBV5-1 to TRBJ2-2; 7 positions match TRBD1. CDR1 is SGHRS, CDR2 YFSETQ, per germline. V lost 1 base and J lost 6; bases outside the gene matches: 9. CDR3 size: 16 residues. Here the CDR3 reads CASSLIGSGGSGELFF. CDR3 bases: TGCGCCAGCAGCTTGATAGGGTCAGGGGGTTCCGGGGAGCTGTTTTTT.

Written as DNA, the CDR3 is TGCAGCGTTGAAGAGAGACACCCTAATGAAAAACTGTTTTTT. Its translation is CSVEERHPNEKLFF. The J gene is TRBJ1-4, the V gene TRBV29-1; the D is unclear. This CDR3 is 14 amino acids long. V was clipped by 0 bases and J by 3 bases, with 8 bases between them. Germline CDR1 SQVTM, CDR2 ANQGSEA.

The V call is TRBV5-6, the J call TRBJ1-6; 7 bases are shared with TRBD1. The CDR3 is 14 residues long. Germline loops: CDR1 SGHDT, CDR2 YYEEEE. Trimming took 4 bases from V and 10 from J; bases not matched to a gene: 8. As DNA, the CDR3 is TGTGCCAGCAGCCTACAGGGGTACAGCTCACCCCTCCACTTT. This sequence encodes CASSLQGYSSPLHF.

The chain links TRBV10-2 to TRBJ1-5; D is possibly TRBD1 (5 bases). There are 13 residues in the CDR3. Germline CDR1 and CDR2: WSHSY and SAAADI. V was shortened by 10 bases and J by 0 bases, with 10 bases between the two germline ends. As DNA, the CDR3 is TGCGCCATTCAGGGCGGTAGCAATCAGCCCCAGCATTTT. Translated, it gives CAIQGGSNQPQHF.

The gene calls are TRBV5-1 and TRBJ2-5, with 9 positions matching TRBD1. This CDR3 is built from 15 residues. Germline lookup yields CDR1 SGHRS and CDR2 YFSETQ. Losses at the gene ends were 6 bases for V and 5 bases for J; bases not matched to a gene: 11. The CDR3 coding sequence is TGCGCCAGCACTCCCACAGGGGGCGAGTGGGAGACCCAGTACTTC. This codes for CASTPTGGEWETQYF. The full variable domain, its missing parts supplied by reference TRBV5-1 and TRBJ2-5, is KAGVTQTPRYLIKTRGQQVTLSCSPISGHRSVSWYQQTPGQGLQFLFEYFSETQRNKGNFPGRFSGRQFSNSRSEMNVSTLELGDSALYLCASTPTGGEWETQYFGPGTRLLVL.